Listed below are T cell receptor beta chains from one sample, sequenced in a study of cytomegalovirus exposure and HLA in healthy donors. The assay was immunoSEQ multiplex PCR, and TCRdb's table has in-frame clones only and misses some. The sample has 90,000 to 140,000 clones, about 81% seen once. The specimen sequenced was PBMCs. These receptors were collected from a man under 40 in good health and CMV-seronegative. Both conserved end residues are part of each CDR3. D genes are given only for firm matches. Not all rows give a size; the values are once, few, many and, for expanded clones, a class.

.,.,TRBV27,CASSQGRETTYEQYF
.,.,TRBV27,CASSPPGQPQHF
TRBD2,.,TRBV9,CASSVVSGRVPGELFF
TRBD1,.,TRBV5-1,CASSLGQGDQPQHF
.,.,TRBV30,CAWSVGPGNTIYF
.,.,TRBV4-1,CASSQRVDSSGNTIYF
TRBD1,.,TRBV7-2,CASTTTMGQGATEAFF
.,many,TRBV5-1,CASSLDSYGYTF
.,.,TRBV7-9,CASSSPGYTAPATQYF
.,.,TRBV5-6,CASSLGPSGWGNTIYF
.,.,TRBV4-1,CASSLYRDPTGELFF
.,.,TRBV7-2,CASSPQGPLSDEQYF
.,.,TRBV27,CASSDFAGASYEQYF
TRBD1,.,TRBV27,CASSDRAVTDTQYF
.,.,TRBV7-7,CASSLSWTDTQYF
.,.,TRBV9,CASRVGGKDLIF
TRBD2,.,TRBV4-1,CASSQDPQRDHYEQYF
TRBD1,few,TRBV29-1,CGQGDETQYF
TRBD2,few,TRBV2,CASSSLYSGSFSDEQFF
.,.,TRBV29-1,CSARRQENTEAFF
TRBD2,few,TRBV5-1,CASSSGTSSGVETQYF
TRBD2,.,TRBV5-4,CASSYLLAGSNNEQFF
.,.,TRBV28,CASSPVENTEAFF
TRBD1,.,TRBV7-2,CASRDRVAGELFF
.,few,TRBV19,CASRPDRNYGYTF
.,.,TRBV5-1,CASSLAFGNEQFF
.,.,TRBV19,CATTRNSYNEQFF
TRBD1,.,TRBV7-6,CASSWGTEGETQYF
TRBD1,.,TRBV2,CASSGDRPGNTIYF
.,.,TRBV10-3,CAISAETNSNQPQHF
.,.,TRBV5-1,CASSLGAGSEQYF
.,.,TRBV28,CASSQSGSGRYNEQFF